This record covers a single TCR beta chain. What it recognizes is unknown. The sample comes from a study of CD8 T cells in ankylosing spondylitis. Overall study results and limits: Seemingly distinctive of ankylosing spondylitis blood was a TCR beta motif formed by eight highly homologous variants.

TCRdb itself ran the 5' RACE reads through MiXCR, one entry per CDR3 protein. The table lists about 89,000 distinct CDR3 sequences, 27% of them singletons. The CDR3 length is 12 residues. The ends were cut back, 7 bases at V and 3 bases at J, with 9 bases in the middle. CDR1 is MDHEN and CDR2 is SYDVKM in the germline V gene. This chain joins TRBV28 and TRBJ1-1; the D is unclear. The clonotype was recovered from a male donor with ankylosing spondylitis or in good health (not recorded which). Sample: blood, either unsorted or a sorted T cell fraction (not recorded which). CDR3 DNA: TGTGCCAGCAAAGTCCAGGACACTGAAGCTTTCTTT. It codes for CASKVQDTEAFF.